This TCR beta chain was documented in a study of T-cell memory formation after mild COVID-19. Overall study results and limits: There was a balanced CD4/CD8 profile in clones contracting day 15 to 85, and later expanders leaned CD4+.

This clonotype has a handful of counts. The antigen remains unidentified. This CDR3 has 19 residues. J was trimmed by 2 bases and V by 3 bases; bases with no gene match: 13. Germline CDR1 reads SGHAT; CDR2 reads FQNNGV. TCRdb passed the 5' RACE reads through MiXCR, listing each CDR3 protein once. Of some 160,000 distinct CDR3 sequences in the sample, 13% were seen once. The sample consisted of PBMCs or a T cell subset sorted from them (not recorded which). The chain uses TRBV11-2 and TRBJ2-6; 7 nucleotides line up with TRBD2. The sequence was obtained from a man between 18 and 35 years old who had mild COVID-19 (a few samples of this study predate the infection). Cell type and time point are not known. CDR3 residues: CASSFRGGAGRAGANVLTF. The DNA of the CDR3 is TGTGCCAGCAGCTTTCGGGGAGGGGCAGGGAGAGCTGGGGCCAACGTCCTGACTTTC.